One sample yielded the 25 T cell receptor beta chains listed below, sequenced in a study of identical twins. Using its own MiXCR run on the 5' RACE reads, TCRdb lists one record per CDR3 protein. The sample has roughly 190,000 distinct CDR3 sequences; more than 15% are singletons. This same sample was also part of a study on T cells expressing NK-cell markers.

The material sequenced was CD8+ T cells sorted from blood. These receptors originate from a woman between 18 and 30 years old in good health.

This clonotype has a handful of counts. CDR3 region: CSVVPPRGRGTDTQYF. CDR3 nucleotides: TGCAGCGTGGTCCCCCCCAGGGGACGGGGCACAGATACGCAGTATTTT. The rearrangement joins TRBV29-1 to TRBJ2-3; D might be TRBD1 (6 bases). From germline, CDR1 is SQVTM and CDR2 ANQGSEA. The CDR3 contains 16 residues. V was clipped by 6 bases and J by 1 base, with 20 bases between them.

This clonotype was seen a few times. The J gene is TRBJ2-7, the V gene TRBV7-9; no definite D call. Germline V gene lookup returns CDR1 SEHNR and CDR2 FQNEAQ (reference sequence). The CDR3 totals 13 residues. V was pared by 4 bases and J by 0 bases, with 7 bases between. The CDR3 protein is CASSSASSYEQYF. The CDR3 nucleotides are TGTGCCAGCAGCTCCGCGAGCTCCTACGAGCAGTACTTC.

This clonotype has ten or more counts. The V and J genes are TRBV27 and TRBJ2-7; tentative D call: TRBD1 (6 bases). The CDR3 has 12 residues. V was trimmed by 6 bases and J by 5 bases, leaving 11 bases between them. Germline CDR1 and CDR2: MNHEY and SMNVEV (reference sequence). CDR3: CASSLQGNEQYF. Here the CDR3 DNA reads TGTGCCAGCAGCTTACAGGGTAACGAGCAGTACTTC.

This clonotype was seen a handful of times. The chain combines TRBV5-5 with TRBJ1-5; D unclear. The CDR3 is 15 amino acids. CDR1 is SGHKS, CDR2 YYEKEE, per germline (reference sequence). V lost 3 bases and J 3 bases, leaving 13 bases between the germline ends. Here the CDR3 reads CASSSGSLINQPQHF. In nucleotides, the CDR3 is TGTGCCAGCAGCTCGGGGAGCCTGATCAATCAGCCCCAGCATTTT.

This clonotype is a singleton in its sample. CDR3 sequence: CAFSPGGNEQFF. DNA for the CDR3: TGTGCCTTCTCCCCGGGGGGGAATGAGCAGTTCTTC. V is TRBV30 and J is TRBJ2-1; TRBD2 matches 8 bases. CDR1 GTSNPN and CDR2 SVGIG come from the germline V gene (reference sequence). The V gene end was trimmed by 7 bases and the J gene end by 7 bases; junction bases not matched to a gene: 6. CDR3 length equals 12 residues.

The rearrangement uses TRBV4-1 and TRBJ2-1, with TRBD2 identical over 8 bases. Germline CDR1 is MGHRA and CDR2 is YSYEKL. CDR3 size: 18 residues. Trimming cost V 0 bases and J 9 bases; bases outside gene matches: 16. DNA of the CDR3: TGCGCCAGCAGCCAAGAGAGGGGTAGCGGGGCGTACTACGGTGAGCAGTTCTTC. It yields the protein CASSQERGSGAYYGEQFF.

This clonotype was counted many times. The rearrangement joins TRBV12-3 or TRBV12-4 to TRBJ2-5, with D perhaps matching TRBD1 or TRBD2 (5 bases each). CDR3 length equals 12 residues. V was cut by 4 bases and J by 6 bases, with 9 bases left in between. CDR3 sequence: CASSSGGKTQYF. The DNA for the CDR3 is TGTGCCAGCAGTTCTGGGGGAAAGACCCAGTACTTC.

The gene calls are TRBV25-1 and TRBJ2-3; a possible D gene is TRBD1 (6 bases). The CDR3 totals 15 residues. Trimming took off 5 bases at V and 5 bases at J, with 17 bases between the two ends. Germline V gives CDR1 MGHDK, CDR2 SYGVNS. CDR3 region: CASSMTGGHGDTQYF. The CDR3 region has the DNA TGTGCCAGCAGTATGACTGGGGGACATGGAGATACGCAGTATTTT.

This chain connects TRBV11-2 to TRBJ2-3, with no clear D. Trimming shortened V by 5 bases and J by 6 bases, and 6 bases separated the two germline ends. The length of the CDR3 is 11 residues. Germline loops: CDR1 SGHAT, CDR2 FQNNGV. In DNA form, the CDR3 reads TGTGCCAGCAGCGGGATGGATACGCAGTATTTT. Encoded protein: CASSGMDTQYF.

This clonotype was counted between two and nine times. The rearrangement joins TRBV6-2 or TRBV6-3 to TRBJ2-7; D perhaps matches TRBD2 (5 bases). The CDR3 has 14 amino acids. The V end was cut by 6 bases, the J end by 4 bases, with 16 bases between. Germline V gives CDR1 MNHEY, CDR2 SVGEGT. The CDR3, as DNA: TGTGCCAGCAGCTCTCCCAGTGGGGAGTACGAGCAGTACTTC. As protein: CASSSPSGEYEQYF.

V gene TRBV29-1 combines with J gene TRBJ1-2, with 10 bases identical to TRBD1. V gave up 6 bases and J gave up 3 bases; unmatched junction bases: 4. This CDR3 is built from 13 residues. Germline V lookup: CDR1 SQVTM, CDR2 ANQGSEA. CDR3: CSVTGGEDYGYTF. In nucleotides, the CDR3 is TGCAGCGTGACAGGGGGCGAAGACTATGGCTACACCTTC.

This clonotype was seen repeatedly, ten times or more. CDR3 loop: CATSRAVHTGELFF. Written as DNA, the CDR3 is TGTGCCACCAGCAGAGCGGTCCACACCGGGGAGCTGTTTTTT. This chain joins TRBV15 and TRBJ2-2, with no clear D. Germline V gene sequence: CDR1 LNHNV, CDR2 YYDKDF (reference sequence). CDR3 length equals 14 residues. The ends were cut back, 1 base at V and 3 bases at J, with 6 bases in the middle.

This clonotype appeared a few times. J is TRBJ2-1 and V is TRBV6-2 or TRBV6-3, with 11 nucleotides matching TRBD2. The CDR3 runs 17 residues. Germline V gene lookup returns CDR1 MNHEY and CDR2 SVGEGT. The trim removed 4 bases at V and 3 bases at J, leaving 8 bases unmatched. CDR3 protein: CASSSSLAGELYNEQFF. The CDR3 DNA reads as TGTGCCAGCAGTTCGTCACTAGCGGGAGAACTCTACAATGAGCAGTTCTTC.

The rearrangement joins TRBV12-3 or TRBV12-4 to TRBJ1-1; TRBD1 aligns across 8 bases. The CDR3 loop spans 13 amino acids. Trimming removed 8 bases from V and 5 bases from J; junction bases left unmatched: 7. CDR3 region: CASRTGGLTEAFF. The CDR3 nucleotides are TGTGCCAGCCGTACAGGGGGATTAACTGAAGCTTTCTTT.

This clonotype was counted between two and nine times. This chain uses TRBV5-1 with TRBJ2-1; 12 bases align to TRBD2. Germline CDR1 and CDR2: SGHRS and YFSETQ. This CDR3 comprises 16 residues. V dropped 4 bases and J dropped 7; count of bases not matched to a gene: 9. CDR3: CASSKTGTSGWNEQFF. The CDR3 DNA is TGCGCCAGCAGCAAAACAGGGACTAGCGGGTGGAATGAGCAGTTCTTC.

Written as DNA, the CDR3 is TGCGCCAGCAGCCAAGACGGGACAGGGTTCTACGAGCAGTACTTC. This sequence encodes CASSQDGTGFYEQYF. The chain couples TRBV4-3 to TRBJ2-7; TRBD1 matches 9 bases. Germline assignment: CDR1 LGHNA and CDR2 YSLEER. The V gene end was trimmed by 0 bases and the J gene end by 3 bases; junction bases not matched to a gene: 3. This CDR3 is 15 amino acids long.

This clonotype has only a few counts. The chain uses TRBV7-9 and TRBJ2-1; no clear D gene. This CDR3 contains 16 residues. The V end lost 2 bases, the J end lost 2 bases, and 13 bases lay between the germline ends. CDR1 is SEHNR and CDR2 is FQNEAQ in the germline V gene (reference sequence). The DNA of the CDR3 is TGTGCCAGCAGCTTAAGAGGAGTTCTAACCTACAATGAGCAGTTCTTC. It codes for CASSLRGVLTYNEQFF.

This sequence joins TRBV29-1 and TRBJ2-2; D uncertain. Germline CDR1 is SQVTM and CDR2 is ANQGSEA. The CDR3 is made up of 12 amino acids. Deletions cut 4 bases from V and 1 base from J, with 4 bases between. In DNA form, the CDR3 reads TGCAGCGTTGTTGTGAACACCGGGGAGCTGTTTTTT. Protein product: CSVVVNTGELFF.

The V and J genes are TRBV7-2 and TRBJ2-7, with D unclear. The CDR3 has 14 amino acids. CDR1 and CDR2 (germline): SGHTA, FQGNSA. Trimming pared 2 bases from V and 2 bases from J, leaving 10 bases between. The CDR3 nucleotides are TGTGCCAGCAGCTTATCTGGGCTGGCCTACGAGCAGTACTTC. As protein: CASSLSGLAYEQYF. Supplemented by reference TRBV7-2 and TRBJ2-7, the full variable domain reads GAGVSQSPSNKVTEKGKDVELRCDPISGHTALYWYRQSLGQGLEFLIYFQGNSAPDKSGLPSDRFSAERTGGSVSTLTIQRTQQEDSAVYLCASSLSGLAYEQYFGPGTRLTVT.

This clonotype came up a few times. This sequence joins TRBV11-2 and TRBJ2-1, with 13 nucleotides matching TRBD2. Germline loops: CDR1 SGHAT, CDR2 FQNNGV. The CDR3 is 18 amino acids. V lost 5 bases and J lost 4; bases outside the gene matches: 11. The CDR3 here is CASSPSTSGGASYNEQFF. The CDR3 DNA reads as TGTGCCAGCAGCCCTTCTACTAGCGGGGGGGCCTCTTACAATGAGCAGTTCTTC. Looking up the rest from reference TRBV11-2 and TRBJ2-1 gives the full variable domain: EAGVAQSPRYKIIEKRQSVAFWCNPISGHATLYWYQQILGQGPKLLIQFQNNGVVDDSQLPKDRFSAERLKGVDSTLKIQPAKLEDSAVYLCASSPSTSGGASYNEQFFGPGTRLTVL.

The chain has TRBV27 and TRBJ1-1; 8 nucleotides align to TRBD1. There are 12 residues in the CDR3. Looked up from germline, CDR1 is MNHEY and CDR2 is SMNVEV (reference sequence). The junction had 4 bases not matched to a gene; V was cut back by 6 bases and J by 7 bases. The CDR3 reads CASSRQGSEAFF. DNA for the CDR3: TGTGCCAGCAGCCGACAGGGGAGTGAAGCTTTCTTT.

The chain is built from TRBV7-8 and TRBJ1-2; D is uncertain. Germline V CDR1 and CDR2: SGHVS, FQNEAQ. CDR3 length: 14 residues. Trimming removed 5 bases from V and 6 bases from J, with 16 bases in between. The CDR3 region is CASSAASVGDGYTF. CDR3 DNA sequence: TGTGCCAGCAGCGCTGCCTCTGTCGGGGATGGCTACACCTTC.

Only a few counts were recorded for this clonotype. The rearrangement links TRBV2 to TRBJ1-1; 10 bases align to TRBD1. V shed 7 bases, J shed 2 bases, and the junction held 4 bases outside the gene matches. CDR3 length equals 14 residues. The germline V gene encodes CDR1 SNHLY and CDR2 FYNNEI. CDR3 region: CASIWTGGNTEAFF. The CDR3 region has the DNA TGTGCCAGCATTTGGACAGGGGGTAACACTGAAGCTTTCTTT. Looking up the rest from reference TRBV2 and TRBJ1-1 gives the full variable domain: EPEVTQTPSHQVTQMGQEVILRCVPISNHLYFYWYRQILGQKVEFLVSFYNNEISEKSEIFDDQFSVERPDGSNFTLKIRSTKLEDSAMYFCASIWTGGNTEAFFGQGTRLTVV.

This clonotype was observed a few times. This rearrangement joins TRBV5-1 to TRBJ2-1, with 10 bases fitting TRBD1. This CDR3 is built from 16 residues. The junction had 11 bases not matched to a gene; V was cut back by 5 bases and J by 6 bases. Germline CDR1 is SGHRS and CDR2 is YFSETQ. CDR3 bases: TGCGCCAGCAGGAGTACCGGGACAGGGGACGGCAATGAGCAGTTCTTC. Its protein is CASRSTGTGDGNEQFF. Full variable domain (outside the CDR3, taken from reference TRBV5-1 and TRBJ2-1): KAGVTQTPRYLIKTRGQQVTLSCSPISGHRSVSWYQQTPGQGLQFLFEYFSETQRNKGNFPGRFSGRQFSNSRSEMNVSTLELGDSALYLCASRSTGTGDGNEQFFGPGTRLTVL.

This clonotype was found a few times. The chain links TRBV25-1 to TRBJ2-2; 7 positions match TRBD1. Germline V gene lookup returns CDR1 MGHDK and CDR2 SYGVNS. After removal of 5 bases from V and 3 bases from J, the junction contained 6 bases not matched to a gene. The CDR3 extends over 15 amino acids. The CDR3 coding sequence is TGTGCCAGCAGTAAGACAGGGCTGGACACCGGGGAGCTGTTTTTT. This gives the protein CASSKTGLDTGELFF.